This T cell receptor beta chain was retrieved from a study of STAT5B mutations in CD4+ large granular lymphocyte leukemia. The CDR3 runs to 14 residues. Germline lookup yields CDR1 SGHNT and CDR2 YYREEE (reference sequence). V lost 0 bases and J lost 6, with 11 bases in between. Data came from immunoSEQ multiplex PCR; TCRdb stores just in-frame clones and leaves some out. This table holds 30,000 to 40,000 clones, more than 65% found once. The chain combines TRBV5-4 with TRBJ2-3; D possibly corresponds to TRBD2 (6 bases). The source material was CD4+ T cells from blood buffy coats. The TCR was taken from a human donor in good health. For the CDR3, the DNA is TGTGCCAGCAGCTTGGCCCAACGGGAGGATACGCAGTATTTT. The encoded protein is CASSLAQREDTQYF.